The 10 T cell receptor beta chains given below trace back to one sample, sequenced in a study of cytomegalovirus exposure and HLA in healthy donors. In the PCR, 60 Vbeta and 13 Jbeta primers were used. Generated by immunoSEQ multiplex PCR, the TCRdb table keeps only in-frame clones and is missing some. This sample has some 170,000 clones, with 9.5% found just once. Source material: PBMCs. The receptors here all came from a woman aged 30 to 39 in good health and CMV-seropositive.

CDR3 protein: CASSGLGQNNEQFF. The CDR3 nucleotides read TGTGCCAGCAGTGGTCTAGGTCAGAACAATGAGCAGTTCTTC. The rearrangement links TRBV2 to TRBJ2-1; D is undetermined. Germline V gives CDR1 SNHLY, CDR2 FYNNEI. V was trimmed by 4 bases and J by 5 bases, leaving 12 bases between them. The CDR3 has 14 residues.

This clone was counted between two and nine times. The rearrangement joins TRBV5-4 to TRBJ2-7; a weak D match, TRBD1 (6 bases). CDR1 SGHNT and CDR2 YYREEE come from the germline V gene (reference sequence). CDR3 size: 14 residues. Deletions cut 1 base from V and 4 bases from J, with 12 bases between. Here the CDR3 DNA reads TGTGCCAGCAGCTTGACTTTCAGGGGTTACGAGCAGTACTTC. This codes for CASSLTFRGYEQYF.

The CDR3 region is CASSSQGATEAFF. CDR3 nucleotide sequence: TGTGCCAGTAGTAGCCAGGGGGCAACTGAAGCTTTCTTT. The rearrangement joins TRBV19 to TRBJ1-1; TRBD1 matches at 8 bases. This CDR3 has 13 amino acids. After removal of 4 bases from V and 5 bases from J, the junction contained 3 bases not matched to a gene. Germline V gene lookup returns CDR1 LNHDA and CDR2 SQIVND (reference sequence).

In its sample, this clone was seen a few times. Here the CDR3 reads CASTTDSSYEQYF. The CDR3 coding sequence is TGTGCCAGCACCACGGACTCGTCCTACGAGCAGTACTTC. This chain joins TRBV2 and TRBJ2-7; D is possibly TRBD2 (5 bases). Between the trimmed V and J ends, which lost 7 bases and 1 base, there was a span of 11 bases. The CDR3 consists of 13 residues. Per the germline V gene, CDR1 is SNHLY and CDR2 is FYNNEI.

This clone was seen a handful of times. This sequence joins TRBV19 and TRBJ1-2; D is undetermined. In germline, CDR1 is LNHDA, CDR2 SQIVND (reference sequence). The germline V and J ends were trimmed by 10 bases and 8 bases, with 17 bases remaining between them. CDR3 length: 12 amino acids. The CDR3: CATLRESWGYTF. The CDR3 region has the DNA TGTGCCACATTACGGGAGTCTTGGGGCTACACCTTC.

The rearrangement links TRBV13 to TRBJ2-3; 9 bases fit TRBD2. CDR3 length equals 14 residues. J gave up 0 bases and V 6 bases, and 1 base lay outside the gene matches. Germline assignment: CDR1 PRHDT and CDR2 FYEKMQ (reference sequence). The CDR3 region is CASRTSGSTDTQYF. The CDR3 nucleotides read TGTGCCAGCAGGACTAGCGGTAGCACAGATACGCAGTATTTT.

The chain combines TRBV11-1 with TRBJ2-2, with TRBD1 as a possible D gene (6 bases). Trimming pared 5 bases from V and 4 bases from J, leaving 11 bases between. The CDR3 runs 14 residues. Germline CDR1 and CDR2: SGHAT and FQDESV (reference sequence). CDR3 residues: CASSRDRSTGELFF. DNA of the CDR3: TGTGCCAGCAGCAGAGACAGGAGCACCGGGGAGCTGTTTTTT.

This clone was seen only a few times. The rearrangement uses TRBV30 and TRBJ2-7; TRBD1 matches at 9 bases. The CDR3 extends over 15 amino acids. Trimming cost V 1 base and J 2 bases; bases outside gene matches: 6. Per germline, CDR1 GTSNPN and CDR2 SVGIG (reference sequence). CDR3 loop: CAWSGGTGTTYEQYF. The CDR3 coding sequence is TGTGCCTGGAGTGGGGGGACAGGGACGACCTACGAGCAGTACTTC.

This clone was detected a few times. The J gene is TRBJ2-1, the V gene TRBV7-9; TRBD2 matches 8 bases. V was pared by 4 bases and J by 8 bases, with 13 bases of the junction left unmatched. This CDR3 region has 16 residues. Germline CDR1 SEHNR, CDR2 FQNEAQ (reference sequence). CDR3 bases: TGTGCCAGCAGCTCGGACGGGGGGGGGTGGTGGCATGAGCAGTTCTTC. This translates into CASSSDGGGWWHEQFF. Variable domain in full (rest from reference TRBV7-9 and TRBJ2-1): DTGVSQNPRHKITKRGQNVTFRCDPISEHNRLYWYRQTLGQGPEFLTYFQNEAQLEKSRLLSDRFSAERPKGSFSTLEIQRTEQGDSAMYLCASSSDGGGWWHEQFFGPGTRLTVL.

V gene TRBV19 combines with J gene TRBJ2-1; tentative D call: TRBD2 (5 bases). V dropped 1 base and J dropped 2 bases, with 6 bases sitting between them. The CDR3 has 14 amino acids. Germline assignment: CDR1 LNHDA and CDR2 SQIVND (reference sequence). The CDR3 spells CASSIGTPYNEQFF. In DNA form, the CDR3 reads TGTGCCAGTAGTATAGGGACTCCCTACAATGAGCAGTTCTTC.